The clone carrying this T cell receptor beta chain was seen a single time. Its target is unknown. These data are taken from a study of human T cells and chemical hapten exposure. In the study overall: Per-sample TCR yields varied mainly from small pooled library volume differences.

The time point is: patch test 2, 6 weeks after DPC sensitization. Treatment given: therapeutic diphenylcyclopropenone sensitization with weekly scalp DPC. Study-wide results and limits: Those TCRs sitting above 1 in 1000 frequency stayed the same with DPC sensitization. Compared with pre-sensitization or healthy control sets, expanded TCRs clustered more.

Unique molecular identifiers were attached to individual cDNA molecules within the library. TCRdb processed the RACE reads anew with MiXCR; each CDR3 protein has one entry. The table has approximately 89,000 distinct CDR3 sequences, about 9.4% seen once. This CDR3 is 13 amino acids long. V shed 3 bases, J shed 13 bases, and the junction held 11 bases outside the gene matches. CDR1 is SGHRS, CDR2 YFSETQ, per germline. The source of this sequence is a woman aged 25 to 39 with alopecia areata. Some clones in this sample may be carry-over from other donors' samples. The chain recombines TRBV5-1 with TRBJ2-5; 8 nucleotides match TRBD2. The sequenced sample was whole blood, obtained in connection with sensitization to the hapten diphenylcyclopropenone (DPC). In nucleotides, the CDR3 is TGCGCCAGCAGCTCGACTAGCGCCCGCTCGTTGTACTTC. It codes for CASSSTSARSLYF.